The 16 T cell receptor beta chains given below trace back to one sample, sequenced in a study of blood T cell repertoires in COVID-19. TCRdb's copy holds only in-frame clones and misses some; the assay was immunoSEQ multiplex PCR. The sample holds more than 300,000 clones, about 87% seen once. What was sequenced was peripheral blood. These receptors all come from a woman in her 30s with COVID-19, enrolled during active disease.

This sequence joins TRBV10-3 and TRBJ2-5, with D tentatively TRBD1 (5 bases). Trimming shortened V by 5 bases and J by 4 bases, and 17 bases separated the two germline ends. The CDR3 covers 15 residues. The germline gives CDR1 ENHRY, CDR2 SYGVKD. The CDR3 DNA sequence: TGTGCCATCAGTTCTCAGGACACAACGGGAGAGACCCAGTACTTC. Protein product: CAISSQDTTGETQYF.

This chain uses TRBV7-9 with TRBJ2-7; no clear D gene. The germline V gene has CDR1 SEHNR and CDR2 FQNEAQ (reference sequence). The CDR3 sequence is 14 residues long. V was shortened by 5 bases and J by 2 bases, with 13 bases between the two germline ends. CDR3 DNA sequence: TGTGCCAGCAGCCCAGACTGGATTCCCTACGAGCAGTACTTC. This gives the protein CASSPDWIPYEQYF.

The V gene is TRBV11-2, the J gene TRBJ2-5; TRBD1 matches at 8 bases. The CDR3 contains 14 residues. Losses at the gene ends were 6 bases for V and 5 bases for J; bases not matched to a gene: 8. The germline V gene encodes CDR1 SGHAT and CDR2 FQNNGV. CDR3 DNA: TGTGCCAGCAGTCCCACAGGGGGAGTTGAGACCCAGTACTTC. Its protein product is CASSPTGGVETQYF.

This chain uses TRBV10-3 with TRBJ2-1; TRBD1 matches at 7 bases. The CDR3 runs 15 residues. Germline CDR1 is ENHRY and CDR2 is SYGVKD. Trimming at V came to 7 bases and at J to 0 bases, leaving 6 bases not matched to a gene. The CDR3 sequence: CAIKGDRSSYNEQFF. The CDR3 DNA follows: TGTGCCATCAAGGGGGACAGAAGCTCCTACAATGAGCAGTTCTTC.

The CDR3 sequence: CAWKGSVSYGYTF. For the CDR3, the DNA is TGTGCCTGGAAGGGGTCAGTCTCCTATGGCTACACCTTC. V and J are TRBV30 and TRBJ1-2; TRBD1 is a possible D gene (5 bases). CDR1 GTSNPN and CDR2 SVGIG come from the germline V gene (reference sequence). Trimming left V 4 bases short and J 4 bases short, with 13 bases between. The CDR3 totals 13 residues.

The chain combines TRBV19 with TRBJ2-4; D is perhaps TRBD1 (5 bases). In germline, CDR1 is LNHDA, CDR2 SQIVND (reference sequence). The CDR3 runs 17 residues. V was trimmed by 8 bases and J by 0 bases, leaving 20 bases between them. In DNA form, the CDR3 reads TGTGCCAGTTACGCGCCTTCGACAGACCTAGCCAAAAACATTCAGTACTTC. This sequence encodes CASYAPSTDLAKNIQYF.

The chain carries TRBV5-1 and TRBJ2-1; 11 bases fit TRBD2. Germline CDR1 reads SGHRS; CDR2 reads YFSETQ. The CDR3 totals 16 residues. The junction had 5 bases not matched to a gene; V was cut back by 4 bases and J by 2 bases. DNA of the CDR3: TGCGCCAGCAGCGAAACGACTAGCGGGGCCTACAATGAGCAGTTCTTC. It encodes CASSETTSGAYNEQFF.

The chain is built from TRBV28 and TRBJ2-7; the D gene is possibly TRBD1 (5 bases). This CDR3 region has 13 residues. Between the trimmed V and J ends, which lost 5 bases and 2 bases, there was a span of 10 bases. Germline CDR1 and CDR2: MDHEN and SYDVKM. CDR3 loop: CASSIRVPYEQYF. The CDR3 DNA reads TGTGCCAGCAGTATCAGGGTTCCCTACGAGCAGTACTTC.

This sequence joins TRBV7-2 and TRBJ2-7; 8 bases line up with TRBD2. The CDR3 covers 12 residues. Germline V CDR1 and CDR2: SGHTA, FQGNSA. With V trimmed by 5 bases and J by 8 bases, 5 bases remained unmatched. The CDR3 reads CASSQTGGQQYF. The CDR3 DNA reads as TGTGCCAGCAGCCAAACGGGAGGGCAGCAGTACTTC. The full variable domain, completed using reference TRBV7-2 and TRBJ2-7, is GAGVSQSPSNKVTEKGKDVELRCDPISGHTALYWYRQSLGQGLEFLIYFQGNSAPDKSGLPSDRFSAERTGGSVSTLTIQRTQQEDSAVYLCASSQTGGQQYFGPGTRLTVT.

V and J are TRBV5-1 and TRBJ2-7; 8 bases match TRBD1. Germline assignment: CDR1 SGHRS and CDR2 YFSETQ. The trim removed 0 bases at V and 1 base at J, leaving 9 bases unmatched. CDR3 length: 17 amino acids. CDR3 DNA sequence: TGCGCCAGCAGCTTGGTCCCTCCGGGGACAGGATCCTACGAGCAGTACTTC. Protein product: CASSLVPPGTGSYEQYF.

The V gene is TRBV28, the J gene TRBJ2-1; TRBD2 matches at 16 bases. This CDR3 is 18 amino acids long. Germline CDR1 and CDR2: MDHEN and SYDVKM. The J segment lost 9 bases and the V segment lost 6 bases, leaving 14 bases of the junction unmatched. The CDR3 protein is CASSPIPGLAGGLGEQFF. The CDR3 DNA is TGTGCCAGCAGCCCTATACCGGGACTAGCGGGAGGGCTGGGTGAGCAGTTCTTC.

The chain carries TRBV30 and TRBJ2-5; no reliable D call. Germline-derived CDR1 and CDR2 are GTSNPN and SVGIG (reference sequence). Trimming cost V 2 bases and J 3 bases, with 7 bases left between them. The CDR3 spans 12 residues. Written as DNA, the CDR3 is TGTGCCTGGAGTCCGGCGGAAGAGACCCAGTACTTC. Translating gives CAWSPAEETQYF.

J is TRBJ2-3 and V is TRBV19, with D unresolved. The CDR3 consists of 18 residues. CDR1 and CDR2 from the germline V gene are LNHDA and SQIVND (reference sequence). V lost 1 base to trimming and J lost 4 bases, with 21 bases between them. The CDR3 sequence is CASSIAAVPGYISDTQYF. The CDR3 DNA reads TGTGCCAGTAGTATAGCTGCCGTCCCCGGGTATATTTCAGATACGCAGTATTTT.

The V and J genes are TRBV7-9 and TRBJ2-7; possible D gene TRBD1, 6 bases. This CDR3 has 14 residues. V was shortened by 4 bases and J by 5 bases, with 15 bases between the two germline ends. Germline loops: CDR1 SEHNR, CDR2 FQNEAQ (reference sequence). The CDR3 loop is CASSSNREKNEQYF. CDR3 nucleotide sequence: TGTGCCAGCAGCTCTAACAGGGAGAAAAACGAGCAGTACTTC.

The V and J genes are TRBV27 and TRBJ2-1, with 15 bases that match TRBD2. Germline V gene lookup returns CDR1 MNHEY and CDR2 SMNVEV (reference sequence). The length of the CDR3 is 15 residues. V was clipped by 5 bases and J by 5 bases; unmatched bases: 1. The CDR3 DNA is TGTGCCAGCAGTGGACTAGCGGGAGGGGACAATGAGCAGTTCTTC. As protein: CASSGLAGGDNEQFF.

This clone was observed a single time. The V and J genes are TRBV30 and TRBJ2-3; 15 nucleotides align to TRBD2. This CDR3 comprises 17 residues. Germline CDR1 is GTSNPN and CDR2 is SVGIG (reference sequence). V was pared by 8 bases and J by 5 bases, with 14 bases of the junction left unmatched. This CDR3 is CALGGLAGGGRRDTQYF. Here the CDR3 DNA reads TGTGCCCTAGGGGGACTAGCGGGAGGAGGAAGGAGAGATACGCAGTATTTT.